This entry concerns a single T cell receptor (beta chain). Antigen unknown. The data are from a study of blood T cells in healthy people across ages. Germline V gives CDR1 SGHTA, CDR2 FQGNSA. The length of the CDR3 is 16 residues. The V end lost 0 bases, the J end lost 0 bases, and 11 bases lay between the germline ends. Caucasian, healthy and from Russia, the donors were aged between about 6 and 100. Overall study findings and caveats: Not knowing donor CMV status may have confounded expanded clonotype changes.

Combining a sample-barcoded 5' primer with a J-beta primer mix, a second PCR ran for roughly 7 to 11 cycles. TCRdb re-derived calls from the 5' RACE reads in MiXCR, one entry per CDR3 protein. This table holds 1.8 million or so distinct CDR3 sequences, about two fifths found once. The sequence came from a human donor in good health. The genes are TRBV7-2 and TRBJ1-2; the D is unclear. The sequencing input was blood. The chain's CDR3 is CASSLASPRSNYGYTF. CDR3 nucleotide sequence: TGTGCCAGCAGCTTAGCTTCTCCACGTTCTAACTATGGCTACACCTTC.